In this sample, the clone carrying this T cell receptor (beta chain) turned up a few times. The source of the sample is a study of CD8 T cells in Susac syndrome. An input of roughly 0.5 to 1 ug of RNA was subjected to reverse transcription using random hexamers. Amplification of the TCR beta CDR3 was carried out by immunoSEQ multiplex PCR, which spanned a total of 54 Vbeta and 13 Jbeta segments. Via MiXCR, TCRdb re-called the immunoSEQ multiplex PCR reads, giving one row per CDR3 protein. Of 200,000 or so distinct CDR3 sequences listed, approximately 90% are singletons. Sequencing of TCR beta was performed on blood CD8+ T cells and on blood CD4+ T cells. The CDR3 is 13 residues long. Germline assignment: CDR1 SGHDT and CDR2 YYEEEE. V was cut by 1 base and J by 2 bases, with 7 bases left in between.

This chain links TRBV5-6 with TRBJ2-7; D not resolved. Sequenced sample: CD8+ T cells from PBMCs. The clonotype comes from a human donor with multiple sclerosis. CDR3 coding DNA: TGTGCCAGCAGCTTGCTGTTGACCTACGAGCAGTACTTC. Encoded protein: CASSLLLTYEQYF. The full variable domain, with the rest looked up from reference TRBV5-6 and TRBJ2-7, is DAGVTQSPTHLIKTRGQQVTLRCSPKSGHDTVSWYQQALGQGPQFIFQYYEEEERQRGNFPDRFSGHQFPNYSSELNVNALLLGDSALYLCASSLLLTYEQYFGPGTRLTVT.